These T cell receptor beta chains were read from a single sample in a study of cytomegalovirus exposure and HLA in healthy donors. The assay was immunoSEQ multiplex PCR, and TCRdb's table has in-frame clones only and misses some. The sample has roughly 190,000 clones, around 75% seen once; the top ten hold approximately 2.9%. Sequences were obtained from PBMCs. These receptors originate from a female donor in good health and CMV-seronegative. Each CDR3 is given with its conserved first and last residue. A D gene is named only where the DNA matches it firmly. Some rows have no size entry. The others give once, few or many, or a class for an expanded clone.

clone_size j_call d_call v_call cdr3_nt cdr3_aa
- TRBJ2-1 - TRBV21-1 TGTGCCAGCGGACAGGGGGCTGATGAGCAGTTCTTC CASGQGADEQFF
- TRBJ2-1 - TRBV28 TGTGCCAGCAGTTTCGGGTATTCTAATGAGCAGTTCTTC CASSFGYSNEQFF
- TRBJ2-3 - TRBV28 TGTGCCAGCAGTTTATACGGGACTAGCACAGATACGCAGTATTTT CASSLYGTSTDTQYF
- TRBJ1-1 - TRBV6-5 TGTGCCAGCAGGTCCGGGACTAAATTTGAAGCTTTCTTT CASRSGTKFEAFF
- TRBJ1-5 - TRBV30 TGTGCCTGGAGCAGTGGCTTTGATAGCAATCAGCCCCAGCATTTT CAWSSGFDSNQPQHF
- TRBJ1-3 TRBD1 TRBV7-2 TGTGCCAGCAGCTTAAATCCCGGGACAGTCGGGAACACCATATATTTT CASSLNPGTVGNTIYF
- TRBJ1-2 - TRBV7-9 TGTGCCAGCATAGAACAGGGAAATAACTATGGCTACACCTTC CASIEQGNNYGYTF
- TRBJ2-7 - TRBV7-9 TGTGCCAGCAGCTCCACGCAAGGAGGACCCAGTTTCGAGCAGTACTTC CASSSTQGGPSFEQYF
- TRBJ1-5 - TRBV5-6 TGTGCCAGCAGCTTGGTAAATCAGCCCCAGCATTTT CASSLVNQPQHF
- TRBJ1-1 - TRBV7-2 TGTGCCAGCAGCCCAAGCCGGGGGGCGGCCACTGAAGCTTTCTTT CASSPSRGAATEAFF
- TRBJ2-5 TRBD1 TRBV10-3 TGTGCCATAGGTGAAGGGGGCGCCCCAACAGAGACCCAGTACTTC CAIGEGGAPTETQYF
- TRBJ2-1 TRBD2 TRBV13 TGTGCCAGCAGCTCGGGACTAGCGGGAGGGCCTGGGTACAATGAGCAGTTCTTC CASSSGLAGGPGYNEQFF
- TRBJ1-1 TRBD1 TRBV7-8 TGTGCCAGCAGACGTACGGGACAGATAAACACTGAAGCTTTCTTT CASRRTGQINTEAFF
- TRBJ2-1 TRBD2 TRBV28 TGTGCCAGCAGTTTCCCTGGACTAGCTGAGCAGTTCTTC CASSFPGLAEQFF
- TRBJ1-1 - TRBV7-2 TGTGCCAGCAGCTTACTCGGGGTAGACACTGAAGCTTTCTTT CASSLLGVDTEAFF
- TRBJ2-7 - TRBV5-5 TGTGCCAGCAGCTTAGGAGTTAGCAGCTCCTACGAGCAGTACTTC CASSLGVSSSYEQYF
- TRBJ2-3 - TRBV29-1 TGCAGCGTTCGTGCGGTAACTAGCACAGATACGCAGTATTTT CSVRAVTSTDTQYF
- TRBJ2-7 TRBD2 TRBV6-1 TGTGCCAGCACTTCCCTAGCGGGAGGCTACGAGCAGTACTTC CASTSLAGGYEQYF
- TRBJ2-7 - TRBV2 TGTGCCAGCAGTGAGTCAGGCTACGAGCAGTACTTC CASSESGYEQYF
few TRBJ2-5 - TRBV5-1 TGCGCCAGCAGCTTTTCCGTGGGCGGGGAGACCCAGTACTTC CASSFSVGGETQYF
few TRBJ1-1 - TRBV7-8 TGTGCCAGCAACGGGAGGGGGGAAACTGAAGCTTTCTTT CASNGRGETEAFF
- TRBJ2-1 - TRBV9 TGTGCCAGCAGCGTAGGCCTACCGGACTATCCACCCTACAATGAGCAGTTCTTC CASSVGLPDYPPYNEQFF
- TRBJ2-1 TRBD2 TRBV28 TGTGCCAGCAGTACGTTTTTGCGGGAGATAACGATCAATGAGCAGTTCTTC CASSTFLREITINEQFF
- TRBJ2-6 TRBD2 TRBV11-2 TGTGCCAGCAGCTTAGCGGGAGGTACTGGGGCCAACGTCCTGACTTTC CASSLAGGTGANVLTF
- TRBJ1-1 TRBD1 TRBV11-2 TGTGCCAGCAGCCTCAGGGGGCCCACTGAAGCTTTCTTT CASSLRGPTEAFF
- TRBJ1-3 - TRBV6-6 TGTGCCAGCGACCGGGGGTTGGGTTACACCATATATTTT CASDRGLGYTIYF
- TRBJ2-1 - TRBV18 TGTGCCAGCTCACCAAATTTGGGCAGGGGCTACAATGAGCAGTTCTTC CASSPNLGRGYNEQFF
- TRBJ2-5 - TRBV9 TGTGCCAGCAGCGCCACCTTCCGGGGGTTGGAGACCCAGTACTTC CASSATFRGLETQYF
- TRBJ2-7 - TRBV5-4 TGTGCCAGCAGCTTTGAGGGCCCTCCGGACGAGCAGTACTTC CASSFEGPPDEQYF
- TRBJ2-1 - TRBV30 TGTGCCTGGAGTCCAGGCTACAATGAGCAGTTCTTC CAWSPGYNEQFF
- TRBJ2-5 TRBD2 TRBV7-2 TGTGCCAGCAGCTTAGGTCGGGTTGCCGGGGGAGGGGAGACCCAGTACTTC CASSLGRVAGGGETQYF
- TRBJ2-1 TRBD2 TRBV7-7 TGTGCTAGCAGCTTATCGGCACTAGCGGGAGGGCCGGGTTACAATGAGCAGTTCTTC CASSLSALAGGPGYNEQFF
- TRBJ2-7 - TRBV29-1 TGCAGCGTTGAAAAGCGGATGGGTCACGAGCAGTACTTC CSVEKRMGHEQYF
- TRBJ2-7 - TRBV9 TGTGCCAGCAGCGTAGCTCCCGGTTTGAATTACGAGCAGTACTTC CASSVAPGLNYEQYF
once TRBJ1-6 TRBD1 TRBV10-3 TGTGCCATCAGTGAATCAGGGGGCAGTTCACCCCTCCACTTT CAISESGGSSPLHF
- TRBJ1-1 - TRBV7-9 TGTTCCAGCAGCCCCCTAAGCACCATGCAAGCTTTCTTT CSSSPLSTMQAFF
- TRBJ1-1 - TRBV30 TGTGCCTGGACCGGACAGTTCGCTGAAGCTTTCTTT CAWTGQFAEAFF
- TRBJ1-3 - TRBV2 TGTGCCAGCAGTGAAGCGTCCAGGGGCGCCCTCGGAGGAAACACCATATATTTT CASSEASRGALGGNTIYF
- TRBJ2-7 TRBD1 TRBV25-1 TGTGCCAGCAGGGAGACAGGGGCGGGTTACGAGCAGTACTTC CASRETGAGYEQYF
once TRBJ1-2 - TRBV19 TGTGCCAGTAACCAGGGCTATGGCTACACCTTC CASNQGYGYTF
- TRBJ1-4 - TRBV15 TGTGCCACCAGCGGGGGGACTAATGAAAAACTGTTTTTT CATSGGTNEKLFF
- TRBJ2-5 TRBD1 TRBV5-6 TGTGCCAGCAGTGGGACAGGGGTCTCTAGTTTGGGATTGAAGACCCAGTACTTC CASSGTGVSSLGLKTQYF
- TRBJ2-3 TRBD2 TRBV11-3 TGTGCCAGCAGCCCAAGGACTAGCGGGGCCAGCACAGATACGCAGTATTTT CASSPRTSGASTDTQYF
- TRBJ2-7 - TRBV14 TGTGCCAGCAGCCAAGATTGGAGAGAGCAGTACTTC CASSQDWREQYF
- TRBJ2-3 - TRBV2 TGTGCCAGCAGAAAGGTGGGGCTAGCAGATACGCAGTATTTT CASRKVGLADTQYF
- TRBJ2-2 TRBD2 TRBV28 TGTGCCAGCAGTTCAACTAGCGGGAGGAACACCGGGGAGCTGTTTTTT CASSSTSGRNTGELFF
- TRBJ1-1 - TRBV5-1 TGCGCCAGCAGCTTGGGTCGAGGGTCGTCCGAGACTGAAGCTTTCTTT CASSLGRGSSETEAFF
- TRBJ2-1 - TRBV19 TGTGCCAGTAGTACGTTCAATGAGCAGTTCTTC CASSTFNEQFF
- TRBJ1-1 TRBD1 TRBV5-1 TGCGCCAGCAGCTCTCCTCGACAGGGGACGACTGAAGCTTTCTTT CASSSPRQGTTEAFF
- TRBJ2-1 TRBD2 TRBV18 TGTGCCAGCTCACCGCGACTAGCGGGGGGGGAGAACAATGAGCAGTTCTTC CASSPRLAGGENNEQFF
- TRBJ2-7 TRBD1 TRBV6-5 TGTGCCAGCAGTTACTCTGGGGACAGGTCCTACGAGCAGTACTTC CASSYSGDRSYEQYF
- TRBJ2-3 - TRBV2 TGTGCCAGCCGAGTAACCGGGACTCACCTCACAGATACGCAGTATTTT CASRVTGTHLTDTQYF
- TRBJ2-3 - TRBV6-1 TGTGCCAGCAGCCGCGGGGATAGCACAGATACGCAGTATTTT CASSRGDSTDTQYF
- TRBJ2-3 - TRBV6-6 TGTGCCAGCAGTTACTCGAGCAGCACAGATACGCAGTATTTT CASSYSSSTDTQYF
- TRBJ1-1 TRBD1 TRBV10-3 TGTGCCATCAGTGGGTTTACCGGGACAGGGAACACTGAAGCTTTCTTT CAISGFTGTGNTEAFF
- TRBJ2-3 TRBD1 TRBV6-5 TGTGCCAGCAGAGCACAGGGGGCCCGCACAGATACGCAGTATTTT CASRAQGARTDTQYF
few TRBJ2-1 TRBD2 TRBV27 TGTGCCAGCCCCGGGGGACTAGCGGACAATGAGCAGTTCTTC CASPGGLADNEQFF
once TRBJ2-7 - TRBV11-3 TGTGCCAGCAGTTATTATGAGGGTGCCTACGAGCAGTACTTC CASSYYEGAYEQYF
- TRBJ2-5 - TRBV7-2 TGTGCCAGCAGCCCCCGAGGAGAGACCCAGTACTTC CASSPRGETQYF
- TRBJ2-7 - TRBV7-6 TGTGCCAGCAGCTTACTCTCCGGACAGCGGTATAACGAGCAGTACTTC CASSLLSGQRYNEQYF